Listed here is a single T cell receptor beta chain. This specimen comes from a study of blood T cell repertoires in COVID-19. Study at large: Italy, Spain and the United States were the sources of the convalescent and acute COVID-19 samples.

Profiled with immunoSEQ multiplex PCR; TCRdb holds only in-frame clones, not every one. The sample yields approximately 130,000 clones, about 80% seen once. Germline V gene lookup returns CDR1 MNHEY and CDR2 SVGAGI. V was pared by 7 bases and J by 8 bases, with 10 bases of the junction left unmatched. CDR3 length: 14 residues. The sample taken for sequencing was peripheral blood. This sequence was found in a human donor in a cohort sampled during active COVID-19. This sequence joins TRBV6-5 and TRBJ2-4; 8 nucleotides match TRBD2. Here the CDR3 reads CASKYEPREDIQYF. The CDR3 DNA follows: TGTGCCAGCAAATATGAACCGCGGGAGGACATTCAGTACTTC.